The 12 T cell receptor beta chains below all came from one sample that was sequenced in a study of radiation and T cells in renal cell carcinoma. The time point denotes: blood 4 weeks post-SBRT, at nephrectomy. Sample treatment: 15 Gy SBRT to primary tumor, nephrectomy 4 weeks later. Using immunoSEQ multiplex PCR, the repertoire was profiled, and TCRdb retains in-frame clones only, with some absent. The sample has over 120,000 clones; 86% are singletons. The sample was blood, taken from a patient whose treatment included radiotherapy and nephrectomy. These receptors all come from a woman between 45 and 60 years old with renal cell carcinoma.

CDR3: CASGRQGLREQYF. The CDR3, as DNA: TGTGCCAGCGGAAGACAGGGACTGCGCGAGCAGTACTTC. The J gene is TRBJ2-7, the V gene TRBV7-8; possible D gene TRBD1, 7 bases. This CDR3 is built from 13 residues. Germline V gene data show CDR1 as SGHVS and CDR2 as FQNEAQ. V was clipped by 8 bases and J by 6 bases, with 17 bases between them.

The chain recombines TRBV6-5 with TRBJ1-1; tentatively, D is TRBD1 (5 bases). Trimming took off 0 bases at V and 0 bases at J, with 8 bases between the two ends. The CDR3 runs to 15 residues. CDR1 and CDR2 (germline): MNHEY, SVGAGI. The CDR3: CASSYSTRVNTEAFF. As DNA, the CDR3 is TGTGCCAGCAGTTACTCGACCAGGGTGAACACTGAAGCTTTCTTT.

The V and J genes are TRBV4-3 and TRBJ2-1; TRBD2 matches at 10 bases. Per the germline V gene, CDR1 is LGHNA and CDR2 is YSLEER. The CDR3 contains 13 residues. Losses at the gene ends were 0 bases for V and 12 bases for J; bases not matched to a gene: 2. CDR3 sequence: CASSQDSGGPQFF. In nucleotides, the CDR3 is TGCGCCAGCAGCCAAGATAGCGGGGGGCCGCAGTTCTTC.

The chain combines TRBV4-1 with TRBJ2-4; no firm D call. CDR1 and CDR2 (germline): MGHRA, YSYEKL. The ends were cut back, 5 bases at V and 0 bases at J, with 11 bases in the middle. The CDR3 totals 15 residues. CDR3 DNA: TGCGCCAGCAGCATAAGTGGCCTAGCCAAAAACATTCAGTACTTC. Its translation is CASSISGLAKNIQYF.

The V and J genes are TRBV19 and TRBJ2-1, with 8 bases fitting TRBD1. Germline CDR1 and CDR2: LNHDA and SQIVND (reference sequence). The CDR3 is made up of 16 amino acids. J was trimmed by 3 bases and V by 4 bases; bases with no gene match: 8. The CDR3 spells CASSNLVDRDYNEQFF. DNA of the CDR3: TGTGCCAGTAGTAACCTCGTGGACAGGGACTACAATGAGCAGTTCTTC.

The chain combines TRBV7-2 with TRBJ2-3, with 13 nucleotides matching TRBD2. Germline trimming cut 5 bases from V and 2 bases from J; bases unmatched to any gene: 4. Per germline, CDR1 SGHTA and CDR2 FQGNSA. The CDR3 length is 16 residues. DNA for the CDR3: TGTGCCAGCAGCCCGGGACTAGCGGGATACACAGATACGCAGTATTTT. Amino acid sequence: CASSPGLAGYTDTQYF.

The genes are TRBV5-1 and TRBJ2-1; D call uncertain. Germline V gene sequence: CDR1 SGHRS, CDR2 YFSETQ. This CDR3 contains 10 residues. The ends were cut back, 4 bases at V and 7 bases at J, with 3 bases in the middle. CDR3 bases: TGCGCCAGCAGCGGGAATGAGCAGTTCTTC. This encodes CASSGNEQFF.

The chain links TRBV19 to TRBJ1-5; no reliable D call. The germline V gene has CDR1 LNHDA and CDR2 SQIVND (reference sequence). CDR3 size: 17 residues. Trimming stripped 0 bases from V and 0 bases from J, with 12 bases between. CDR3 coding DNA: TGTGCCAGTAGTATAGACTTGGCCGGATATAGCAATCAGCCCCAGCATTTT. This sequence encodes CASSIDLAGYSNQPQHF.

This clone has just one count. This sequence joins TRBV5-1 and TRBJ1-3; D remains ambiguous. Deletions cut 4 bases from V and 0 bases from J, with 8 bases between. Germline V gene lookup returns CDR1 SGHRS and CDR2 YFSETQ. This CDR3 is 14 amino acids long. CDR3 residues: CASSPKSSGNTIYF. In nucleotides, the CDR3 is TGCGCCAGCAGCCCTAAGAGCTCTGGAAACACCATATATTTT.

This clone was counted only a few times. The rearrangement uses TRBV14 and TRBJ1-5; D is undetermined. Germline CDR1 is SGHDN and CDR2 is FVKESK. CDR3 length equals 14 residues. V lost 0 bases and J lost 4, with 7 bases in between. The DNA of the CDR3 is TGTGCCAGCAGCCAAGATCGGGAGAATCAGCCCCAGCATTTT. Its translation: CASSQDRENQPQHF.

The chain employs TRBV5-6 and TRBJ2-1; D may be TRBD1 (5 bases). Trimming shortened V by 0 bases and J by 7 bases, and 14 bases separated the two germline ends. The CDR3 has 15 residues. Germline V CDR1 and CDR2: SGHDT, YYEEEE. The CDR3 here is CASSLDRHIENEQFF. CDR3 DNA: TGTGCCAGCAGCTTGGACAGGCACATTGAGAATGAGCAGTTCTTC.

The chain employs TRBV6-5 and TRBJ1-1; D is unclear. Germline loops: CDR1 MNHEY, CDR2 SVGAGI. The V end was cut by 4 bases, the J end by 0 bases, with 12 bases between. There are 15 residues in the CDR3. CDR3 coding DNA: TGTGCCAGCAGTTCCGGGTTTCTTATGAACACTGAAGCTTTCTTT. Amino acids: CASSSGFLMNTEAFF.